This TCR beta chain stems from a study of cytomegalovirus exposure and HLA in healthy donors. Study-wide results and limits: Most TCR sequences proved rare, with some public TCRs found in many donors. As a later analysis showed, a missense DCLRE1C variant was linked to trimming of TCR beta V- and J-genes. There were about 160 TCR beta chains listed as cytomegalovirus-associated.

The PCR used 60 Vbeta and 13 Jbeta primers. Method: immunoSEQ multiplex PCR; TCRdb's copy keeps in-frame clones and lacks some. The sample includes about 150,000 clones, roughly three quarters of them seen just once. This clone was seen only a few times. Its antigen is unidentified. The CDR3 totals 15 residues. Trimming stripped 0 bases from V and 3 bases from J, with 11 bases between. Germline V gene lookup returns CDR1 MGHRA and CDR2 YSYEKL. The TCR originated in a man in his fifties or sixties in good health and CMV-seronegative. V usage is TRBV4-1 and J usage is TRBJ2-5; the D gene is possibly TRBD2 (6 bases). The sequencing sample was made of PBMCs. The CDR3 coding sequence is TGCGCCAGCAGCCAAGACCGGGACTCCGAAGAGACCCAGTACTTC. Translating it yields CASSQDRDSEETQYF.